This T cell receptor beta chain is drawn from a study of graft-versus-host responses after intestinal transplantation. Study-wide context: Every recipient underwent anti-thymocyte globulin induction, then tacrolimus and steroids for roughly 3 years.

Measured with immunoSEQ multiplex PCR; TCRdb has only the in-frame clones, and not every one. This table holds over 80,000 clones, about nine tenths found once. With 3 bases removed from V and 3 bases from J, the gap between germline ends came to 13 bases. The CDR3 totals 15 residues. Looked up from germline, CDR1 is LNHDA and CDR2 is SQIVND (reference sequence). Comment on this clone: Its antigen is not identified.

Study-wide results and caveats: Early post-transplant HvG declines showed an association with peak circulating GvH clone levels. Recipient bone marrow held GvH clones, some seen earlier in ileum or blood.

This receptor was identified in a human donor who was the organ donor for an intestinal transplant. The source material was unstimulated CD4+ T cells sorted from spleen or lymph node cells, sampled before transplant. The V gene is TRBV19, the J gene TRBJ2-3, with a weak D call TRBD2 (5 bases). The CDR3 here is CASSMGYEGTDTQYF. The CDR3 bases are TGTGCCAGTAGTATGGGTTATGAGGGAACAGATACGCAGTATTTT.